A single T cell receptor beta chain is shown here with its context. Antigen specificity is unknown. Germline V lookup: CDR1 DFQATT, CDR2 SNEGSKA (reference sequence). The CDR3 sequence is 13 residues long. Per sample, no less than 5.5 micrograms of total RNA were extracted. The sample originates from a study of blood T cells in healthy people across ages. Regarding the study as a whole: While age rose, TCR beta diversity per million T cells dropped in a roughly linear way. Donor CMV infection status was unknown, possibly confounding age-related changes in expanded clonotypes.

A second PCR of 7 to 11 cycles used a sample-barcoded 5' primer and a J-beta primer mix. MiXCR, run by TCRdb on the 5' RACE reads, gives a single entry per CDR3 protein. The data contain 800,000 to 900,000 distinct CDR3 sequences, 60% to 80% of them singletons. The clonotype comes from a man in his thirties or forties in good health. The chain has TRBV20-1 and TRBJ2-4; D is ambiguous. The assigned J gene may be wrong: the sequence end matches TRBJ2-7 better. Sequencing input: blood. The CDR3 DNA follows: TGCAGTGCTAGAGAGGCACTTTCCTACGAGCAGTACTTC. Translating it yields CSAREALSYEQYF.